The rows below give T cell receptor beta chains drawn from one sample of a study of type 1 and type 2 diabetes patients. From the multiplex PCR reads, TCRdb called clonotypes with MiXCR, one entry per CDR3 protein. The sample comprises approximately 260,000 distinct CDR3 sequences, approximately 45% of which are singletons, and approximately 15% rests with the top ten. Sequenced: peripheral blood mononuclear cells (PBMCs). The receptor source for this set is a man aged 18-30 years with type 2 diabetes. Each CDR3 is given with its conserved first and last residue. The D gene is left open where the match is weak. Size is stated for part of the rows, as once, few or many counts, or as a class when the clone is expanded.

D gene	clone size	V gene	J gene	CDR3 protein	CDR3 DNA
-	many	TRBV20-1	TRBJ2-5	CSPHKGEGVTQYF	TGCAGTCCACATAAGGGGGAGGGGGTGACCCAGTACTTC
-	-	TRBV7-9	TRBJ2-1	CASKQPGARNEQFF	TGTGCCAGCAAACAGCCGGGAGCGAGAAATGAGCAGTTCTTC
-	few	TRBV30	TRBJ1-1	CAWSVHRDTEAFF	TGTGCCTGGAGTGTGCACAGGGACACTGAAGCTTTCTTT
-	-	TRBV5-1	TRBJ2-6	CASSSTAGANVLTF	TGCGCCAGCAGCTCCACAGCTGGGGCCAACGTCCTGACTTTC
-	-	TRBV2	TRBJ2-7	CASSETVRWGEQYF	TGTGCCAGCAGTGAAACGGTCAGGTGGGGGGAGCAGTACTTC
-	once	TRBV28	TRBJ1-2	CASTPDRVYGYTF	TGTGCCAGCACCCCGGACAGAGTGTATGGCTACACCTTC
TRBD2	-	TRBV10-1	TRBJ2-7	CASSDGRGGYEQYF	TGCGCCAGCAGTGATGGGCGGGGGGGCTACGAGCAGTACTTC
-	-	TRBV10-1	TRBJ2-7	CASSVVSGWASVAHEQYF	TGCGCCAGCAGTGTCGTTTCGGGGTGGGCTAGCGTCGCGCACGAGCAGTACTTC
-	-	TRBV7-2	TRBJ2-7	CASSAASYERYF	TGTGCCAGCAGCGCGGCCTCCTACGAGCGGTACTTC
-	few	TRBV27	TRBJ2-7	CASRRDTDYEQYF	TGTGCCAGCAGGCGGGACACCGATTACGAGCAGTACTTC
-	few	TRBV28	TRBJ2-2	CASSLTLHNTGELFF	TGTGCCAGCAGTTTAACCCTTCATAACACCGGGGAGCTGTTTTTT
-	-	TRBV25-1	TRBJ2-1	CASNIGGPYNEQFF	TGTGCCAGCAACATAGGGGGTCCCTACAATGAGCAGTTCTTC
-	-	TRBV7-8	TRBJ2-1	CASSFDSRGEQFF	TGTGCCAGCAGCTTTGACTCGAGGGGAGAGCAGTTCTTC
TRBD1	-	TRBV13	TRBJ1-1	CASSLQGERTEAFF	TGTGCCAGCAGCTTGCAGGGGGAGAGGACTGAAGCTTTCTTT
TRBD1	-	TRBV5-1	TRBJ2-1	CASSRTGTGGYNEQFF	TGCGCCAGCAGCCGTACCGGGACAGGGGGCTACAATGAGCAGTTCTTC
-	-	TRBV19	TRBJ2-5	CASSATRGETQYF	TGTGCCAGTAGTGCTACTAGGGGAGAGACCCAGTACTTC
-	-	TRBV20-1	TRBJ2-1	CSADSSPGNEQFF	TGCAGTGCTGATAGTTCCCCAGGGAATGAGCAGTTCTTC
-	-	TRBV10-1	TRBJ2-1	CASSESGDEQFF	TGCGCCAGCAGTGAGTCGGGGGATGAGCAGTTCTTC
-	-	TRBV7-9	TRBJ2-7	CASSLTVERALSYEQYF	TGTGCCAGCAGCTTGACTGTGGAGCGGGCCCTCTCCTACGAGCAGTACTTC
-	-	TRBV2	TRBJ2-7	CASQGRESSYEQYF	TGTGCCAGCCAGGGTAGAGAGAGCTCCTACGAGCAGTACTTC
-	-	TRBV5-1	TRBJ2-7	CASSPLAGDYEQYF	TGCGCCAGCAGCCCTCTTGCAGGGGACTACGAGCAGTACTTC
-	many	TRBV15	TRBJ1-2	CATSRVREANYGYTF	TGTGCCACCAGCAGAGTCCGGGAAGCTAACTATGGCTACACCTTC
TRBD2	-	TRBV10-2	TRBJ2-7	CASSESIAGGRMYEQYF	TGTGCCAGCAGTGAGTCGATAGCGGGCGGGAGGATGTACGAGCAGTACTTC
-	many	TRBV10-2	TRBJ2-7	CASSESIPEQYF	TGCGCCAGCAGTGAGTCGATCCCCGAGCAGTACTTC
TRBD1	few	TRBV7-8	TRBJ1-6	CASSYQGGSNSPLHF	TGTGCCAGCAGCTACCAGGGGGGTAGTAATTCACCCCTCCACTTT
-	-	TRBV7-2	TRBJ1-2	CASSFGGSGYTF	TGTGCCAGCAGCTTTGGAGGGAGTGGCTACACCTTC
-	-	TRBV11-3	TRBJ2-3	CASSLGPRSTDTQYF	TGTGCCAGCAGCTTAGGACCCAGAAGCACAGATACGCAGTATTTT
-	-	TRBV7-6	TRBJ1-4	CASSLVRRGSRDEKLSF	TGTGCCAGCAGCTTAGTTCGGCGTGGAAGCAGGGATGAAAAACTGTCTTTT
TRBD1	few	TRBV24-1	TRBJ2-1	CATSEPGTGGGNEQFF	TGTGCCACCAGTGAGCCCGGGACAGGGGGCGGGAATGAGCAGTTCTTC
-	-	TRBV12-3/TRBV12-4	TRBJ2-1	CASSLRGGAYNEQLF	TGTGCCAGCAGTTTAAGGGGGGGGGCGTACAATGAGCAGCTCTTC
-	few	TRBV6-1	TRBJ2-7	CASTTQAQPEQYF	TGTGCCAGCACCACGCAGGCCCAACCAGAGCAGTACTTC
-	-	TRBV6-6	TRBJ2-1	CASSYGSSYNEQFF	TGTGCCAGCAGTTACGGAAGCTCCTACAATGAGCAGTTCTTC
TRBD1	-	TRBV29-1	TRBJ2-7	CSVLPGTGAYEQYF	TGCAGCGTTCTCCCCGGGACAGGGGCCTACGAGCAGTACTTC
-	-	TRBV10-3	TRBJ2-6	CAIMGAPGANVLTF	TGTGCCATCATGGGGGCGCCCGGGGCCAACGTCCTGACTTTC
-	-	TRBV29-1	TRBJ1-2	CSLILEGRGYTF	TGCAGCCTCATACTCGAAGGACGAGGCTACACCTTC
TRBD1	-	TRBV19	TRBJ2-7	CASSNPPGQGYEQYF	TGTGCCAGTAGTAACCCCCCGGGACAGGGCTACGAGCAGTACTTC
TRBD2	-	TRBV6-6	TRBJ2-7	CASSPLWTSGYEQYF	TGTGCCAGTAGCCCGTTGTGGACTAGCGGATACGAGCAGTACTTC
-	few	TRBV20-1	TRBJ2-5	CSARPWTEQETQYF	TGCAGTGCTAGACCGTGGACGGAGCAAGAGACCCAGTACTTC
TRBD1	-	TRBV19	TRBJ2-7	CASSTGTGYEQYF	TGTGCCAGTAGCACTGGGACAGGCTACGAGCAGTACTTC
-	-	TRBV6-2/TRBV6-3	TRBJ2-7	CASSPFGGYEQYF	TGTGCCAGCAGCCCTTTTGGTGGGTACGAGCAGTACTTC
-	-	TRBV6-5	TRBJ2-5	CASSYPGTETQYF	TGTGCCAGCAGTTACCCAGGAACGGAGACCCAGTACTTC
-	few	TRBV19	TRBJ2-1	CASSRRTPANNEQFF	TGTGCCAGTAGTAGACGGACCCCGGCCAACAATGAGCAGTTCTTC
-	-	TRBV6-5	TRBJ1-2	CASSERGIYGYTF	TGTGCCAGCAGTGAACGGGGGATCTATGGCTACACCTTC
-	-	TRBV7-9	TRBJ1-1	CASSFVARGGEAFF	TGTGCCAGCAGCTTCGTGGCACGGGGTGGGGAAGCTTTCTTT
-	-	TRBV7-2	TRBJ2-5	CASRVGETQYF	TGTGCCAGCAGGGTAGGAGAGACCCAGTACTTC
-	few	TRBV27	TRBJ2-7	CASSSPASYEQYF	TGTGCCAGCAGTTCCCCAGCCTCCTACGAGCAGTACTTC
-	-	TRBV9	TRBJ2-1	CASSVAVAGKEQFF	TGTGCCAGCAGCGTCGCGGTCGCCGGCAAGGAGCAGTTCTTC
TRBD1	-	TRBV29-1	TRBJ2-1	CSVGDREDNEQFF	TGCAGCGTTGGGGACAGGGAGGACAATGAGCAGTTCTTC
-	once	TRBV5-1	TRBJ1-6	CASSLAEGSASPLHF	TGCGCCAGCAGCTTGGCAGAGGGCTCAGCTTCACCCCTCCACTTT
-	medium-sized	TRBV25-1	TRBJ2-6	CASSGAAGANVLTF	TGTGCCAGCAGTGGCGCGGCTGGGGCCAACGTCCTGACTTTC
-	few	TRBV2	TRBJ2-7	CASTTQGGSYEQYF	TGTGCCAGCACAACCCAGGGGGGCAGCTACGAGCAGTACTTC
-	-	TRBV12-3/TRBV12-4	TRBJ2-7	CASRSTGSEQYF	TGTGCCAGCAGGTCAACAGGGAGCGAGCAGTACTTC
-	-	TRBV19	TRBJ2-5	CASSIAGGWETQYF	TGTGCCAGTAGTATAGCGGGGGGCTGGGAGACCCAGTACTTC
-	once	TRBV20-1	TRBJ1-6	CSAPTSSSYNLPLHF	TGCAGTGCTCCTACCTCCAGCTCCTATAATTTACCCCTCCACTTT
-	few	TRBV24-1	TRBJ2-2	CATSGYHGVAGELFF	TGTGCCACCAGTGGTTACCACGGAGTCGCCGGGGAGCTGTTTTTT
-	few	TRBV30	TRBJ1-4	CAWKGGKLFF	TGTGCCTGGAAAGGAGGAAAACTGTTTTTT
-	-	TRBV7-3	TRBJ1-1	CASSVVSDNTEAFF	TGTGCCAGCAGCGTAGTGAGTGATAACACTGAAGCTTTCTTT